This TCR beta chain was recovered during a study of T-cell reconstitution after alpha-beta-depleted transplantation in children (dated by TCRdb to 2016 to 2017). Context from the whole study: Using TCR repertoire profiling, the study followed T-cell immune reconstitution in a quantitative way in children after TCRalphabeta/CD19-depleted allogeneic hematopoietic cell transplantation.

Libraries were made using PCR. The sequencer was an Illumina HiSeq 2500. To normalize quantification of the TCRbeta repertoire, the TCR libraries were built with molecular barcoding that relied on unique molecular identifiers. TCRdb ran its own pipeline on the public reads, namely fastp trimming at Q25 and MiXCR clone calling, and kept in-frame beta chains. Each CDR3 protein gets just one entry, which takes the most common genes and DNA from the rows behind it. The sample table holds a few hundred thousand distinct CDR3 sequences, of which over 25% were seen once. The ten largest clones take up 30% to 45% of the sample. This clonotype occurred a few times. Its antigen is still unknown. Per-base qualities were not stored, and no clone one base away is much larger. Interpreted using the paper, the treatment or condition label stands for: allogeneic hematopoietic cell transplantation with graft depleted of TCRalphabeta T cells and CD19 B cells. The transplant recipients were children given TCRalphabeta/CD19-depleted allogeneic hematopoietic cell grafts.

Overall study outcomes, separate from this receptor: The high TCRbeta diversity at day 60 in some patients was ascribed to recipient T cells and intrathymic progenitors that had survived conditioning. Over the following months the frequencies of hyperexpanded clones went down, and after one year T-cell counts and TCRbeta diversity were mostly credited to newly produced T cells. The apparently early alphabetaT-cell count recovery about two months after transplant was reportedly dependent on only several hundred rapidly expanded clones derived from non-depleted graft cells.

The CDR3 covers 14 residues, taking in both the cysteine and the phenylalanine. Only the CDR3 DNA stays, 42 bases, in frame from base 1. The germline V gene (reference sequence) provides CDR1 LNHDA and CDR2 SQIVND. Trimmed from V: 6 bases; trimmed from J: 6 bases; junction bases lacking a gene match: 9. This sequence was found in a boy under three years old with Wiskott-Aldrich syndrome, due to receive a stem cell transplant. This material consisted of PBMCs, taken before TCRalphabeta/CD19-depleted stem cell transplant. Here the chain combines TRBV19 and TRBJ2-7; TRBD1 fits 9 bases in the junction. Here is the DNA: TGTGCCAGTAGGAACAGGGGGCCATTTGGCGAGCAGTACTTC. Translated, it gives CASRNRGPFGEQYF.